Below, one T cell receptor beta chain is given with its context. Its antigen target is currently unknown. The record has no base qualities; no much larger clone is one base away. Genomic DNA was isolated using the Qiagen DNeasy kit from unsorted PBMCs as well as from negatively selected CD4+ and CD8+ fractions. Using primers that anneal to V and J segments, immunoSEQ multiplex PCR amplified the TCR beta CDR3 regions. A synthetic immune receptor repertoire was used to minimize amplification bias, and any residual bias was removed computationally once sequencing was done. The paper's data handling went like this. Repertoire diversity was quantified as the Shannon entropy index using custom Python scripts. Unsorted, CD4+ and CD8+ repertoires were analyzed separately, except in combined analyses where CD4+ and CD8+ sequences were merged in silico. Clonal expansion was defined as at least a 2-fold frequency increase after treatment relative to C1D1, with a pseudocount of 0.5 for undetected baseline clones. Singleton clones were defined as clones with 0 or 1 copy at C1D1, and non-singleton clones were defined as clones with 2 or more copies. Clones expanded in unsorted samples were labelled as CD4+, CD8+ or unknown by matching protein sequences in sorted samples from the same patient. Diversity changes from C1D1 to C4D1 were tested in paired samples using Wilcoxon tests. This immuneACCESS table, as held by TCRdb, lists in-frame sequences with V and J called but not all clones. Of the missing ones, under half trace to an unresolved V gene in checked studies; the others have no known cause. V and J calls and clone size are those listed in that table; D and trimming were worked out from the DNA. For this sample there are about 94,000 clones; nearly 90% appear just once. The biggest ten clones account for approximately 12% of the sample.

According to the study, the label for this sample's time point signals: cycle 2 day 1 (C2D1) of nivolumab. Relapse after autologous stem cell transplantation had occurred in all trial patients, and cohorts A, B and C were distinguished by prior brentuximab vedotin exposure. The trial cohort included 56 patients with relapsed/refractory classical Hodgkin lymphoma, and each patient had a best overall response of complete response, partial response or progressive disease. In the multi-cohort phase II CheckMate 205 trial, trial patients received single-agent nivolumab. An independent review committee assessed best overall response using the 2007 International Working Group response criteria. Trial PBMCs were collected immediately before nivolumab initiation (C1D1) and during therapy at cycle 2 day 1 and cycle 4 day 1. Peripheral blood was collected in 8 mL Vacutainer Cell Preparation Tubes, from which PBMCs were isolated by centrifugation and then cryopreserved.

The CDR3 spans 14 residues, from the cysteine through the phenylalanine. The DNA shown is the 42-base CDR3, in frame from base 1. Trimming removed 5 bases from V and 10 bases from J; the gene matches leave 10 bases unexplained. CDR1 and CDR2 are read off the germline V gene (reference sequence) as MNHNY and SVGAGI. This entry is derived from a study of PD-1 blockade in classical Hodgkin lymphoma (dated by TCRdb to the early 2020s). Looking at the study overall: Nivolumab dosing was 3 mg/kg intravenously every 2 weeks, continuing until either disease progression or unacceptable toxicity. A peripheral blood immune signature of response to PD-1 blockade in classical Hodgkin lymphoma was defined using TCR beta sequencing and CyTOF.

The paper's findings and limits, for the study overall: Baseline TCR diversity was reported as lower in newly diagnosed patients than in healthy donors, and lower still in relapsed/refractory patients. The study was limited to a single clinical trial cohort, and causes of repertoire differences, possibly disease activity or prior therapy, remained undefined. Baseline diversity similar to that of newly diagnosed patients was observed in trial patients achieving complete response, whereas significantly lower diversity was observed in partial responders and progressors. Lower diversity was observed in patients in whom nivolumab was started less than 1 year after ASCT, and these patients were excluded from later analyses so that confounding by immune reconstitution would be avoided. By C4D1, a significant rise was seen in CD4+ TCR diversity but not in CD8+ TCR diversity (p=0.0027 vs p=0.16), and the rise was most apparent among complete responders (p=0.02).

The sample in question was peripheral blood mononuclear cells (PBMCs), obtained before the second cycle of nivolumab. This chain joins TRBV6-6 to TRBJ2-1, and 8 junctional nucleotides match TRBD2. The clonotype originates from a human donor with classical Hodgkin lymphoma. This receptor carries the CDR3 CASSPGTRVWEQFF. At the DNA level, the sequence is TGTGCCAGCAGTCCCGGGACTAGGGTATGGGAGCAGTTCTTC.